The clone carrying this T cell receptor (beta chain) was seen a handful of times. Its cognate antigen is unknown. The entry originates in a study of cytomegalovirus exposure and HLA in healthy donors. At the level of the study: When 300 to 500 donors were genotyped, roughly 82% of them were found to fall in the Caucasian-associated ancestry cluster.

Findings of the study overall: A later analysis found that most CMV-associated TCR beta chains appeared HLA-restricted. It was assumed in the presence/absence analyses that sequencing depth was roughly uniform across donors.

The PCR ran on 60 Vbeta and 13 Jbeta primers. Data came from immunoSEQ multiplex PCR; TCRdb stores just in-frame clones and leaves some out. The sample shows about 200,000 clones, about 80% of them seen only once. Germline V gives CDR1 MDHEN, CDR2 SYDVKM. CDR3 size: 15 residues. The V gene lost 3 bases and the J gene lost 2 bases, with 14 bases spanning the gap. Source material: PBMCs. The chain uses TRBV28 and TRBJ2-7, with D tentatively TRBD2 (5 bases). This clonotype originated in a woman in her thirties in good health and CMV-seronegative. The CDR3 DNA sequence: TGTGCCAGCAGTTTCCCCCAACCGGGGACCTACGAGCAGTACTTC. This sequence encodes CASSFPQPGTYEQYF.